This T cell receptor (beta chain) was found in a study of T cells after yellow fever vaccination. The CDR3 consists of 15 residues. Germline CDR1 and CDR2: SNHLY and FYNNEI. V was trimmed by 3 bases and J by 2 bases, leaving 11 bases between them. This clonotype was seen at least ten times. TCRdb passed the 5' RACE reads through MiXCR, listing each CDR3 protein once. The sample consists of 250,000 or so distinct CDR3 sequences, about 3.9% of them appearing once. This specimen consisted of PBMCs, obtained 15 days after the yellow fever booster vaccination. The TCR originated in a man between 18 and 35 years old who received the YFV17D yellow fever vaccine. The J gene is TRBJ1-3, the V gene TRBV2; D is ambiguous. The CDR3 DNA follows: TGTGCCAGCAGTGAGGTCCCAATGGCTGGAAACACCATATATTTT. Protein product: CASSEVPMAGNTIYF.